The 17 T cell receptor beta chains listed next were all sequenced from one sample in a study of PD-1 blockade in classical Hodgkin lymphoma. TCRdb's table, derived via immunoSEQ multiplex PCR, lists solely in-frame clones and lacks some. The sample has about 20,000 clones; around four fifths are singletons. Documented time point: newly diagnosed, previously untreated cHL patient sample. The authors purified CD4+ T cells from thawed PBMCs by magnetic negative selection. Sequencing was done on a sample of CD4+ T cells from blood. All receptors derive from a human donor with classical Hodgkin lymphoma.

The V and J genes are TRBV25-1 and TRBJ2-7; TRBD2 matches 7 bases. The CDR3 has 13 amino acids. With V trimmed by 5 bases and J by 6 bases, 7 bases remained unmatched. CDR1 is MGHDK, CDR2 SYGVNS, per germline. The DNA for the CDR3 is TGTGCCAGCAGTATCCCGGGGGGAGGCGAGCAGTACTTC. Translated: CASSIPGGGEQYF.

This clone was seen only once. The V call is TRBV5-8, the J call TRBJ2-1; perhaps TRBD1 as D (5 bases). This CDR3 has 14 residues. In germline, CDR1 is SGHTS, CDR2 YDEGEE. V was shortened by 4 bases and J by 6 bases, with 14 bases between the two germline ends. The CDR3 protein is CASSARQIPNEQFF. The CDR3 bases are TGTGCCAGCAGCGCCCGACAGATCCCCAATGAGCAGTTCTTC.

This rearrangement joins TRBV5-5 to TRBJ2-7, with a tentative D call TRBD1 (5 bases). The ends were cut back, 0 bases at V and 3 bases at J, with 16 bases in the middle. The CDR3 loop spans 16 amino acids. Germline V gene lookup returns CDR1 SGHKS and CDR2 YYEKEE (reference sequence). The CDR3 DNA reads TGTGCCAGCAGCTTGGCCAGGGAAAAGAAGAGCTACGAGCAGTACTTC. This sequence encodes CASSLAREKKSYEQYF.

This clone was counted once. The chain has TRBV5-1 and TRBJ2-2; D ambiguous. Germline-derived CDR1 and CDR2 are SGHRS and YFSETQ. The CDR3 consists of 14 residues. The germline V and J ends were trimmed by 0 bases and 5 bases, with 8 bases remaining between them. For the CDR3, the DNA is TGCGCCAGCAGCTTGGGTGGTGGTACCGGGGAGCTGTTTTTT. It is translated as CASSLGGGTGELFF.

The chain couples TRBV5-4 to TRBJ1-1, with D possibly matching TRBD1 (6 bases). Germline assignment: CDR1 SGHNT and CDR2 YYREEE (reference sequence). Trimming took 0 bases from V and 0 from J, leaving 6 bases between them. There are 14 residues in the CDR3. CDR3: CASSLGDMNTEAFF. CDR3 nucleotides: TGTGCCAGCAGCTTGGGGGACATGAACACTGAAGCTTTCTTT.

This clone appeared once. The rearrangement uses TRBV2 and TRBJ1-3; the D gene is possibly TRBD1 (5 bases). The CDR3 length is 16 residues. V was pared by 1 base and J by 4 bases, with 14 bases between. Germline V CDR1 and CDR2: SNHLY, FYNNEI. In DNA, the CDR3 is TGTGCCAGCAGTGAAGAGGCAGGGCGAATGGGAAACACCATATATTTT. Residues: CASSEEAGRMGNTIYF.

This clone has a handful of counts. The CDR3 spells CASTLGGPRGTGELFF. The CDR3 bases are TGTGCCAGTACCCTGGGGGGCCCTAGGGGGACCGGGGAGCTGTTTTTT. The rearrangement uses TRBV19 and TRBJ2-2; D may be TRBD1 or TRBD2 (6 bases each). Germline CDR1 LNHDA, CDR2 SQIVND (reference sequence). The length of the CDR3 is 16 residues. V dropped 7 bases and J dropped 5 bases, with 20 bases sitting between them. The full variable domain, in which reference TRBV19 and TRBJ2-2 provide the parts outside the CDR3, is DGGITQSPKYLFRKEGQNVTLSCEQNLNHDAMYWYRQDPGQGLRLIYYSQIVNDFQKGDIAEGYSVSREKKESFPLTVTSAQKNPTAFYLCASTLGGPRGTGELFFGEGSRLTVL.

The V call is TRBV19, the J call TRBJ2-5, with TRBD1 as a possible D gene (6 bases). Trimming removed 7 bases at V and 5 bases at J, with 20 bases between. The CDR3 has 15 residues. The V gene's germline CDR1 is LNHDA and CDR2 SQIVND (reference sequence). This chain's CDR3 is CASTRGAGVGETQYF. The CDR3 DNA reads as TGTGCCAGTACAAGAGGGGCAGGGGTCGGGGAGACCCAGTACTTC.

The chain couples TRBV7-9 to TRBJ1-5, with D unresolved. Germline values: CDR1 SEHNR, CDR2 FQNEAQ (reference sequence). V was pared by 3 bases and J by 5 bases, with 11 bases between. The CDR3 extends over 14 amino acids. Written as DNA, the CDR3 is TGTGCCAGCAGCTTCGAAGGGTTGGATCAGCCCCAGCATTTT. Protein: CASSFEGLDQPQHF.

The V gene is TRBV29-1, the J gene TRBJ2-3, with D possibly matching TRBD2 (6 bases). CDR1 is SQVTM, CDR2 ANQGSEA, per germline. The CDR3 covers 15 residues. V lost 6 bases, J lost 4 bases, and 20 bases lay in between. The CDR3 is CSVARGIGGPDTQYF. CDR3 DNA sequence: TGCAGCGTCGCCCGGGGAATAGGAGGGCCAGATACGCAGTATTTT.

The J gene is TRBJ2-7, the V gene TRBV5-6; perhaps D is TRBD1 or TRBD2 (7 bases each). Trimming shortened V by 6 bases and J by 2 bases, and 18 bases separated the two germline ends. This CDR3 spans 15 amino acids. Germline values: CDR1 SGHDT, CDR2 YYEEEE. The CDR3 nucleotides read TGTGCCAGCACCGTTTCGGCAGGGGGGGCCTACGAGCAGTACTTC. Translation: CASTVSAGGAYEQYF.

The CDR3 protein is CASMTSANTGELFF. CDR3 DNA sequence: TGTGCCAGCATGACTAGCGCGAACACCGGGGAGCTGTTTTTT. J is TRBJ2-2 and V is TRBV9; 8 bases map to TRBD2. CDR1 and CDR2 (germline): SGDLS, YYNGEE. The CDR3 is made up of 14 amino acids. V gave up 6 bases and J gave up 0 bases; unmatched junction bases: 1.

A few counts support this clone. This sequence joins TRBV5-1 and TRBJ1-2; D gene unclear. Trimming shortened V by 0 bases and J by 1 base, and 7 bases separated the two germline ends. The V gene's germline CDR1 is SGHRS and CDR2 YFSETQ. CDR3 size: 14 residues. The CDR3 sequence is CASSLALLNYGYTF. The CDR3 nucleotides are TGCGCCAGCAGCTTGGCACTGCTTAACTATGGCTACACCTTC.

This chain links TRBV19 with TRBJ2-7, with 9 positions matching TRBD2. The germline gives CDR1 LNHDA, CDR2 SQIVND (reference sequence). This CDR3 spans 14 amino acids. J gave up 9 bases and V 10 bases, and 16 bases lay outside the gene matches. The CDR3, as DNA: TGTGCCACCGCTAGCGGGAATACGGTCGCGGGGCAGTACTTC. Translated, it gives CATASGNTVAGQYF.

CDR3 DNA: TGCGCCAGCAGCTCCCTACCCCGGGACCAGTACAATGAGCAGTTCTTC. Translating it yields CASSSLPRDQYNEQFF. The J gene is TRBJ2-1, the V gene TRBV5-1, with D perhaps given as TRBD1 or TRBD2 (5 bases each). The germline gives CDR1 SGHRS, CDR2 YFSETQ. The CDR3 is 16 amino acids. Trimming took off 3 bases at V and 4 bases at J, with 17 bases between the two ends.

J is TRBJ1-1 and V is TRBV7-3; TRBD1 agrees at 10 bases. The CDR3 is 13 amino acids. J gave up 4 bases and V 5 bases, and 1 base lay outside the gene matches. The germline gives CDR1 SGHTA, CDR2 FQGTGA. In DNA, the CDR3 is TGTGCCAGCAGCCGGGACAGGGGCACTGAAGCTTTCTTT. As protein: CASSRDRGTEAFF.

The sample holds a few counts of this clone. The CDR3 is CASSLGRGQIGQETQYF. Here the CDR3 DNA reads TGTGCCAGCAGTTTAGGCCGTGGGCAAATCGGCCAAGAGACCCAGTACTTC. V and J are TRBV27 and TRBJ2-5; D is unresolved. The germline V gene has CDR1 MNHEY and CDR2 SMNVEV (reference sequence). The CDR3 covers 17 residues. The V and J ends lost 2 bases and 1 base respectively, with 17 bases between them.